One sample yielded the 17 T cell receptor beta chains listed below, sequenced in a study of blood T cell repertoires in COVID-19. The data were produced by immunoSEQ multiplex PCR, yet TCRdb's version contains in-frame clones alone and is incomplete. The sample lists under 300,000 clones, roughly four fifths seen once, with roughly 15% in the top ten. Sequencing was carried out using PBMCs or T cells enriched from blood (not recorded which). These receptors all stem from a man aged 35-49 years who had recovered from COVID-19.

The rearrangement links TRBV20-1 to TRBJ2-7; the D gene is possibly TRBD1 (5 bases). Trimming cost V 4 bases and J 6 bases, with 10 bases left between them. This CDR3 region has 11 residues. Germline loops: CDR1 DFQATT, CDR2 SNEGSKA (reference sequence). The DNA for the CDR3 is TGCAGTGCTACTAGACAGATCGAGCAGTACTTC. It translates to CSATRQIEQYF.

This chain uses TRBV29-1 with TRBJ1-3; D is undetermined. Germline V CDR1 and CDR2: SQVTM, ANQGSEA. This CDR3 comprises 14 residues. Trimming stripped 6 bases from V and 0 bases from J, with 12 bases between. The CDR3, as DNA: TGCAGCGTCGCTAATGCCCTCTCTGGAAACACCATATATTTT. It specifies CSVANALSGNTIYF.

V usage is TRBV24-1 and J usage is TRBJ2-6, with TRBD1 matching 8 bases. The CDR3 runs to 17 residues. V dropped 5 bases and J dropped 0; count of bases not matched to a gene: 5. Germline loops: CDR1 KGHDR, CDR2 SFDVKD. CDR3 sequence (DNA): TGTGCCACCAGTGGTGGGACAGGCAGCTCTGGGGCCAACGTCCTGACTTTC. This translates into CATSGGTGSSGANVLTF.

CDR3 nucleotides: TGTGCCAGCAGTTACCTGCGCTCCGGGGAGCTGTTTTTT. Translating it yields CASSYLRSGELFF. V gene TRBV6-2 or TRBV6-3 combines with J gene TRBJ2-2; D is unresolved. CDR1 and CDR2 (germline): MNHEY, SVGEGT. Trimming took off 2 bases at V and 6 bases at J, with 7 bases between the two ends. CDR3 length equals 13 residues.

The chain carries TRBV10-1 and TRBJ1-5, with no clear D. The CDR3 is 13 amino acids. CDR1 is WNHNN, CDR2 SYGVQD, per germline (reference sequence). V was trimmed by 3 bases and J by 6 bases, leaving 9 bases between them. CDR3 in amino acids: CASSESPFQPQHF. The CDR3 nucleotides are TGCGCCAGCAGTGAATCCCCTTTTCAGCCCCAGCATTTT.

The chain links TRBV19 to TRBJ1-5; D gene ambiguous. Germline V lookup: CDR1 LNHDA, CDR2 SQIVND (reference sequence). V was trimmed by 9 bases and J by 12 bases, leaving 30 bases between them. This CDR3 contains 16 residues. CDR3 region: CASQMRGGPVLQGQHF. As DNA, the CDR3 is TGTGCCAGCCAGATGAGAGGCGGTCCGGTCTTACAAGGCCAGCATTTT.

This chain links TRBV28 with TRBJ1-2; D may be TRBD1 (6 bases). V lost 5 bases and J lost 0, with 10 bases in between. CDR1 and CDR2 from the germline V gene are MDHEN and SYDVKM. This CDR3 is built from 14 residues. CDR3 DNA sequence: TGTGCCAGCAGTCCAGGGACATCTAACTATGGCTACACCTTC. Translated: CASSPGTSNYGYTF.

The V gene is TRBV5-1, the J gene TRBJ2-7; 14 bases match TRBD2. V was clipped by 3 bases and J by 6 bases; unmatched bases: 14. The germline V gene has CDR1 SGHRS and CDR2 YFSETQ. This CDR3 spans 18 amino acids. The CDR3 sequence: CASSSTVGTSGRTGEQYF. The CDR3 DNA reads TGCGCCAGCAGCTCGACGGTTGGGACTAGCGGGAGAACGGGCGAGCAGTACTTC.

This chain uses TRBV6-5 with TRBJ2-7; 14 nucleotides line up with TRBD2. Trimming at V came to 6 bases and at J to 8 bases, leaving 6 bases not matched to a gene. The CDR3 sequence is 14 residues long. Germline-derived CDR1 and CDR2 are MNHEY and SVGAGI. The CDR3 DNA reads TGTGCCAGCAGGGAGGGACTAGCGGGAGACCAGCAGTACTTC. Encoded protein: CASREGLAGDQQYF.

The chain employs TRBV5-1 and TRBJ1-1; 8 bases fit TRBD1. The CDR3 length is 16 residues. In germline, CDR1 is SGHRS, CDR2 YFSETQ. With V trimmed by 0 bases and J by 1 base, 5 bases remained unmatched. The CDR3: CASSLARTGPNTEAFF. CDR3 coding DNA: TGCGCCAGCAGCTTGGCTAGGACAGGGCCGAACACTGAAGCTTTCTTT.

This sequence joins TRBV10-2 and TRBJ1-3; 8 bases line up with TRBD1. Germline CDR1 reads WSHSY; CDR2 reads SAAADI. V lost 6 bases and J lost 4; bases outside the gene matches: 5. The CDR3 is 14 amino acids. The CDR3 nucleotides read TGCGCCAGCAGCAGGGGGCTTGACGGAAACACCATATATTTT. It codes for CASSRGLDGNTIYF.

This chain connects TRBV5-1 to TRBJ1-5, with 9 bases matching TRBD1. The V segment lost 4 bases and the J segment 0 bases; nucleotides outside the gene matches: 14. This CDR3 spans 19 amino acids. Germline V gives CDR1 SGHRS, CDR2 YFSETQ. The CDR3 bases are TGCGCCAGCAGCCCGGGTGACAGGGGGAGGGCAAATAGCAATCAGCCCCAGCATTTT. Protein sequence: CASSPGDRGRANSNQPQHF.

In DNA, the CDR3 is TGCGCCAGCAGGAGCGCCTATAATTCACCCCTCCACTTT. Translating it yields CASRSAYNSPLHF. J is TRBJ1-6 and V is TRBV5-1; no clear D gene. CDR3 length equals 13 residues. Trimming stripped 5 bases from V and 2 bases from J, with 5 bases between. Per the germline V gene, CDR1 is SGHRS and CDR2 is YFSETQ.

The chain couples TRBV3-1 (or the pseudogene TRBV3-2) to TRBJ1-1; possible D gene TRBD1, 6 bases. The V and J ends lost 0 bases and 5 bases respectively, with 13 bases between them. The CDR3 is 15 amino acids. Germline V CDR1 and CDR2: LGHDT, YNNKEL (reference sequence). CDR3 nucleotides: TGTGCCAGCAGCCAAGATCACAGGGTGGGGACTGAAGCTTTCTTT. Translated: CASSQDHRVGTEAFF.

The chain combines TRBV5-3 with TRBJ1-2; D perhaps matches TRBD1 (6 bases). TRBV5-3 is treated as an ORF (open reading frame) with a function not yet certain. This CDR3 comprises 15 residues. The V and J ends lost 0 bases and 4 bases respectively, with 13 bases between them. This CDR3 is CARSLEYGRGYGYTF. CDR3 nucleotides: TGTGCCAGAAGCTTGGAGTACGGCAGGGGCTATGGCTACACCTTC.

V gene TRBV28 combines with J gene TRBJ2-7; 7 bases line up with TRBD1. The CDR3 is 14 amino acids. The V gene end was trimmed by 7 bases and the J gene end by 4 bases; junction bases not matched to a gene: 10. CDR1 and CDR2 (germline): MDHEN, SYDVKM. In DNA, the CDR3 is TGTGCCAGCACCGGACCTGGACAGGAGTACGAGCAGTACTTC. This translates into CASTGPGQEYEQYF.

The J gene is TRBJ1-2, the V gene TRBV29-1; D possibly corresponds to TRBD1 (5 bases). This CDR3 has 11 amino acids. CDR1 SQVTM and CDR2 ANQGSEA come from the germline V gene. Between the trimmed V and J ends, which lost 5 bases and 6 bases, there was a span of 10 bases. CDR3 bases: TGCAGCGTTTCTGCAGGGAATGGCTACACCTTC. Its protein product is CSVSAGNGYTF.